This T cell receptor beta chain was retrieved from a study of cytomegalovirus exposure and HLA in healthy donors. Study conclusions and caveats: It was confirmed in vitro that three of the CMV-associated chains were specific for CMV antigens.

Germline V gene sequence: CDR1 ENHRY, CDR2 SYGVKD. J was trimmed by 2 bases and V by 3 bases; bases with no gene match: 5. This CDR3 contains 16 residues. 13 Jbeta primers and 60 Vbeta primers were used for the PCR. Produced via immunoSEQ multiplex PCR; TCRdb's table is partial and in-frame only. This repertoire shows 90,000 to 100,000 clones, about four fifths found once; its top ten account for about 5%. In its sample, this clone was seen once. Its antigen is undetermined. The genes are TRBV10-3 and TRBJ2-5; 11 bases are shared with TRBD2. The sequence was collected from a woman between 40 and 50 years old in good health and CMV-seronegative. Sequencing was done on a sample of PBMCs. DNA of the CDR3: TGTGCCATCAGTGATAATAGCGGGGGGGCTCAAGAGACCCAGTACTTC. This sequence encodes CAISDNSGGAQETQYF.